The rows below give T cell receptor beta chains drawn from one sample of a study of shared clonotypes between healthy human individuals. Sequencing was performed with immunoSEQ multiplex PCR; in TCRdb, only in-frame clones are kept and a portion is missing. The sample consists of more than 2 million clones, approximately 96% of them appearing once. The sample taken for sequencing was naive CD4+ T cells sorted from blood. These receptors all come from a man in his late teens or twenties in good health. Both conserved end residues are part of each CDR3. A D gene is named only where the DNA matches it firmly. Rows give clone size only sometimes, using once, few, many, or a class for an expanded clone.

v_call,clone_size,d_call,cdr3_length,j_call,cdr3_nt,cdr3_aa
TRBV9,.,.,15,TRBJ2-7,TGTGCCAGCAGCGTAGATGGCAGCCAACGAGGCGAGCAGTACTTC,CASSVDGSQRGEQYF
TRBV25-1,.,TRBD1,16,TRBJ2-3,TGTGCCAGCAGTGGATTCCAAGGACAGGGGACAGATACGCAGTATTTT,CASSGFQGQGTDTQYF
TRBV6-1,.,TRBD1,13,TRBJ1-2,TGTGCCAGCAATGGACAGGGTAACTATGGCTACACCTTC,CASNGQGNYGYTF
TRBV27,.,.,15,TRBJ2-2,TGTGCCAGCAGTTTTAATCTGGAGCTCACCGGGGAGCTGTTTTTT,CASSFNLELTGELFF
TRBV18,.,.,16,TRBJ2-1,TGTGCCAGCTCACTTCTAAGCTCCAGCTCCTACAATGAGCAGTTCTTC,CASSLLSSSSYNEQFF
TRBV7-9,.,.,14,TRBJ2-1,TGTGCCAGCAGCCCGGGACTCCTTTCCGATGAGCAGTTCTTC,CASSPGLLSDEQFF
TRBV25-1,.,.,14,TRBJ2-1,TGTGCCAGCAGTCGAGCGGAGTCCTACAATGAGCAGTTCTTC,CASSRAESYNEQFF
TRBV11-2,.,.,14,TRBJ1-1,TGTGCCAGCAGCTTAAAGAGGTGGAACACTGAAGCTTTCTTT,CASSLKRWNTEAFF
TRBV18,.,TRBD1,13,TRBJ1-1,TGTGCCAGCTCACCGAGACCGGGACAGTCAACTTTCTTT,CASSPRPGQSTFF
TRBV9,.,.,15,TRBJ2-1,TGTGCCAGCAGCGTGTCAGGGACCTCCTACAATGAGCAGTTCTTC,CASSVSGTSYNEQFF
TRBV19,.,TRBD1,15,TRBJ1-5,TGTGCCAGTAACACAGGGGGGGGAAGCAATCAGCCCCAGCATTTT,CASNTGGGSNQPQHF
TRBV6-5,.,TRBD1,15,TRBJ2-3,TGTGCCAGCAGGGATTGGACAGGCCGCACAGATACGCAGTATTTT,CASRDWTGRTDTQYF
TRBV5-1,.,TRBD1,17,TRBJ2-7,TGCGCCAGCAGCCAGAGGTCGGCAGGGGGCTACTCCTACGAGCAGTACTTC,CASSQRSAGGYSYEQYF
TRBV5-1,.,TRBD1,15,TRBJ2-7,TGCGCCAGCAGCTTGTCCCCTGGACAGGGAGGCGAGCAGTACTTC,CASSLSPGQGGEQYF
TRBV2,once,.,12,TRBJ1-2,TGTGCCAGTCGTTTAACAGTCTATGGCTACACCTTC,CASRLTVYGYTF
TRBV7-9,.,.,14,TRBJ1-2,TGTGCCAGCAGCCGCGGCGGACAGTCCTATGGCTACACCTTC,CASSRGGQSYGYTF
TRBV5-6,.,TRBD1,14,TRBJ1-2,TGTGCCAGCAGCATGGGACAGGGGTTTGGTGGCTACACCTTC,CASSMGQGFGGYTF
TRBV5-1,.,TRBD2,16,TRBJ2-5,TGCGCCAGCAGCTTCACTAGCGGGGGCCGAGGAGAGACCCAGTACTTC,CASSFTSGGRGETQYF
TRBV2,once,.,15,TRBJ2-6,TGTGCCAGCACCGTAATGTGGGACGGGGCCAACGTCCTGACTTTC,CASTVMWDGANVLTF
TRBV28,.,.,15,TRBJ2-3,TGTGCCAGCAGTTCAGGGGCCGCAGGTTTAGATACGCAGTATTTT,CASSSGAAGLDTQYF
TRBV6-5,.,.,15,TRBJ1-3,TGTGCCAGCAGTGTCGGACAGCTAGCTGGAAACACCATATATTTT,CASSVGQLAGNTIYF
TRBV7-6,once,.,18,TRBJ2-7,TGTGCCAGCAGCTTAGCGTTTTCAGCATTTTCCGGCTCCTACGAGCAGTACTTC,CASSLAFSAFSGSYEQYF
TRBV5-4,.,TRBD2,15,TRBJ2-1,TGTGCCAGCAGCTCCACGGGGGGGTCCTACAATGAGCAGTTCTTC,CASSSTGGSYNEQFF